Following are 10 T cell receptor beta chains from one sample sequenced in a study of shared clonotypes between healthy human individuals. The method was immunoSEQ multiplex PCR; TCRdb's version includes in-frame clones alone and lacks a portion of them. The repertoire consists of 1 million to 1.3 million clones, with around three quarters occurring once and the leading ten covering around 0.61%. Sequenced material: memory CD4+ T cells from PBMCs. The sample's subset: CD45RA-negative fraction. These receptors were taken from a man younger than 35 in good health. Some clones in this sample may be carry-over from other donors' samples.

The chain employs TRBV5-1 and TRBJ1-1, with TRBD1 identical over 9 bases. CDR1 and CDR2 from the germline V gene are SGHRS and YFSETQ. CDR3 size: 16 residues. The junction had 15 bases not matched to a gene; V was cut back by 6 bases and J by 6 bases. The CDR3 bases are TGCGCCAGCACACCGGGACAGGGTCTTGGGATATCTGAAGCTTTCTTT. It is translated as CASTPGQGLGISEAFF.

This clone was observed a handful of times. This sequence joins TRBV5-4 and TRBJ2-1; D not certain. The CDR3 has 15 amino acids. With 2 bases removed from V and 0 bases from J, the gap between germline ends came to 9 bases. Germline assignment: CDR1 SGHNT and CDR2 YYREEE (reference sequence). The DNA for the CDR3 is TGTGCCAGCAGCTTATTGGTCAGCTCCTACAATGAGCAGTTCTTC. As protein: CASSLLVSSYNEQFF.

The rearrangement uses TRBV9 and TRBJ2-2; 8 nucleotides line up with TRBD2. Trimming took 0 bases from V and 2 from J; bases not matched to a gene: 6. CDR1 and CDR2 from the germline V gene are SGDLS and YYNGEE. The CDR3 runs 17 residues. The DNA for the CDR3 is TGTGCCAGCAGCGTAGCCCCTAGCGGGCCCAACACCGGGGAGCTGTTTTTT. It encodes CASSVAPSGPNTGELFF.

The V and J genes are TRBV27 and TRBJ2-2; possibly TRBD2 for D (6 bases). V was cut by 5 bases and J by 3 bases, with 16 bases left in between. The CDR3 runs to 16 residues. The germline gives CDR1 MNHEY, CDR2 SMNVEV (reference sequence). CDR3 amino acids: CASSPRGFGDTGELFF. The CDR3 DNA reads as TGTGCCAGCAGTCCCCGGGGGTTCGGAGACACCGGGGAGCTGTTTTTT.

The V and J genes are TRBV30 and TRBJ1-2; possible D gene TRBD1, 5 bases. The CDR3 consists of 12 residues. The ends were cut back, 2 bases at V and 7 bases at J, with 11 bases in the middle. Germline V gives CDR1 GTSNPN, CDR2 SVGIG (reference sequence). The CDR3 reads CAWSRREGGYTF. The CDR3 DNA is TGTGCCTGGAGTCGCAGGGAAGGTGGCTACACCTTC.

The CDR3 nucleotides are TGTGCCAGCAGTCCCGACAGGGCCTACTCCTACAATGAGCAGTTCTTC. Encoded protein: CASSPDRAYSYNEQFF. V gene TRBV27 combines with J gene TRBJ2-1; 7 bases align to TRBD1. The trim removed 5 bases at V and 0 bases at J, leaving 7 bases unmatched. CDR1 and CDR2 from the germline V gene are MNHEY and SMNVEV (reference sequence). This CDR3 contains 16 residues.

The chain carries TRBV18 and TRBJ2-3, with unresolved D. V was trimmed by 3 bases and J by 0 bases, leaving 13 bases between them. The CDR3 consists of 16 residues. The V gene's germline CDR1 is KGHSH and CDR2 LQKENI. Here the CDR3 reads CASSPGNRLSTDTQYF. DNA for the CDR3: TGTGCCAGCTCACCGGGCAACCGCCTAAGCACAGATACGCAGTATTTT.

V is TRBV6-5 and J is TRBJ2-7; 13 nucleotides match TRBD2. CDR1 is MNHEY, CDR2 SVGAGI, per germline. The CDR3 contains 16 residues. The trim removed 4 bases at V and 3 bases at J, leaving 6 bases unmatched. The CDR3 DNA follows: TGTGCCAGCAGTTGGACTAGCGGGAGTCGTGTCTACGAGCAGTACTTC. Its translation is CASSWTSGSRVYEQYF.

V gene TRBV5-8 combines with J gene TRBJ1-2; D not certain. This CDR3 has 14 residues. The V and J ends lost 2 bases and 4 bases respectively, with 12 bases between them. CDR1 and CDR2 (germline): SGHTS, YDEGEE. CDR3 residues: CASSLVEFLYGYTF. The CDR3 bases are TGTGCCAGCAGCTTAGTAGAATTCCTCTATGGCTACACCTTC.

The CDR3 nucleotides are TGTGCCAGCAGATTGACGGGCGGGGAGCTGTTTTTT. Translation: CASRLTGGELFF. The rearrangement joins TRBV11-3 to TRBJ2-2; D remains unclear. Germline V CDR1 and CDR2: SGHNT, YENEEA. This CDR3 has 12 residues. Trimming pared 6 bases from V and 7 bases from J, leaving 9 bases between.